These 7 T cell receptor beta chains originate from one sample sequenced in a study of T-cell memory formation after mild COVID-19. TCRdb analysed the 5' RACE reads with MiXCR anew, one entry per CDR3 protein. The table shows some 450,000 distinct CDR3 sequences, with around 18% occurring only once. The source material was PBMCs or a T cell subset sorted from them (not recorded which). The receptors shown here come from an adult woman who had mild COVID-19 (a few samples of this study predate the infection). Cell type and time point are not known.

This clonotype came up a few times. The rearrangement links TRBV2 to TRBJ1-5, with D possibly being TRBD1 (5 bases). The CDR3 sequence is 16 residues long. The V end was cut by 5 bases, the J end by 6 bases, with 20 bases between. Germline loops: CDR1 SNHLY, CDR2 FYNNEI. The CDR3 coding sequence is TGTGCCAGCAGTAGCCCCATACCGGGGCGTCGTCAGCCCCAGCATTTT. Residues: CASSSPIPGRRQPQHF.

In DNA, the CDR3 is TGTGCCAGTAGTATGGGGACAGGGGCATCGGTCTATGGCTACACCTTC. Encoded protein: CASSMGTGASVYGYTF. The rearrangement links TRBV19 to TRBJ1-2; 10 bases align to TRBD1. This CDR3 has 16 amino acids. Germline values: CDR1 LNHDA, CDR2 SQIVND (reference sequence). The ends lost 3 bases at V and 4 bases at J; junction bases unmatched: 8.

There are many counts of this clonotype. The V gene is TRBV29-1, the J gene TRBJ1-2, with D possibly TRBD1 on 6 matching bases. The germline V gene encodes CDR1 SQVTM and CDR2 ANQGSEA. Between the trimmed V and J ends, which lost 7 bases and 8 bases, there was a span of 20 bases. This CDR3 contains 13 residues. CDR3 sequence: CSAGDTGSRGYTF. The CDR3 DNA follows: TGCAGCGCCGGGGACACGGGGAGCCGGGGCTACACCTTC.

This clonotype was observed a handful of times. The chain carries TRBV12-3 or TRBV12-4 and TRBJ2-7, with 10 bases that match TRBD2. J was trimmed by 3 bases and V by 6 bases; bases with no gene match: 11. The CDR3 spans 16 residues. The CDR3 loop is CASSRNTSGNVYEQYF. CDR3 coding DNA: TGTGCCAGCAGCCGGAATACTAGCGGGAACGTCTACGAGCAGTACTTC.

The V and J genes are TRBV11-2 and TRBJ1-1, with 9 positions matching TRBD1. Per the germline V gene, CDR1 is SGHAT and CDR2 is FQNNGV. J lost 1 base, V lost 0 bases, and 9 bases had no gene match. The CDR3 covers 18 residues. CDR3 residues: CASSLDIGDRERNTEAFF. CDR3 sequence (DNA): TGTGCCAGCAGCTTAGATATTGGGGACAGGGAGAGGAACACTGAAGCTTTCTTT.

The chain couples TRBV12-3 or TRBV12-4 to TRBJ1-2, with 7 bases that match TRBD1. V gave up 6 bases and J gave up 8 bases; unmatched junction bases: 12. CDR3 length: 14 amino acids. CDR3 sequence reads: CASRSTGTPEGYTF. The CDR3, as DNA: TGTGCCAGCAGATCGACAGGGACCCCCGAAGGCTACACCTTC.

This clonotype was detected only a few times. The chain recombines TRBV5-1 with TRBJ2-4; D not certain. Trimming cost V 2 bases and J 5 bases, with 8 bases left between them. The CDR3 is made up of 13 amino acids. Germline CDR1 is SGHRS and CDR2 is YFSETQ. The CDR3 DNA reads as TGCGCCAGCAGCTTAGGACGGGAAAACATTCAGTACTTC. It translates to CASSLGRENIQYF. Using reference TRBV5-1 and TRBJ2-4 for the parts outside the CDR3, the full variable domain is KAGVTQTPRYLIKTRGQQVTLSCSPISGHRSVSWYQQTPGQGLQFLFEYFSETQRNKGNFPGRFSGRQFSNSRSEMNVSTLELGDSALYLCASSLGRENIQYFGAGTRLSVL.